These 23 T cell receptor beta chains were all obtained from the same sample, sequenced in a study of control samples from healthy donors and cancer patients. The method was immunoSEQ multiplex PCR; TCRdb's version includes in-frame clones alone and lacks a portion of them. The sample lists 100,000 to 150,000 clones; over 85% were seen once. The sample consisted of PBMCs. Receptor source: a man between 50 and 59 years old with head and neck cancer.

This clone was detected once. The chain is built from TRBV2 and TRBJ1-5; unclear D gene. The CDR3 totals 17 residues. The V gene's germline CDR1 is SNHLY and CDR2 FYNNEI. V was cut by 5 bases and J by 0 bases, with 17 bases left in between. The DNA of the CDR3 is TGTGCCAGCAGTCCTCTCCGCCGGGAAAATAGCAATCAGCCCCAGCATTTT. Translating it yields CASSPLRRENSNQPQHF.

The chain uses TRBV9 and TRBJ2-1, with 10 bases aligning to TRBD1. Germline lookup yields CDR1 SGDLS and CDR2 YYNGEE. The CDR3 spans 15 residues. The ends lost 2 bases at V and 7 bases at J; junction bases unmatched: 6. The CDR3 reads CASSVRQGAWNEQFF. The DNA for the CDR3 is TGTGCCAGCAGCGTCCGACAGGGGGCGTGGAATGAGCAGTTCTTC.

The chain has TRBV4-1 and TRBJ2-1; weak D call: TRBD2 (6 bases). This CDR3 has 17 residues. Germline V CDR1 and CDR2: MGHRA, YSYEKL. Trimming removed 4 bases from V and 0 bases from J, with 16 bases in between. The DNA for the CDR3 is TGCGCCAGCAGCCGAGTAAGAGCGGGTAGCTCCTACAATGAGCAGTTCTTC. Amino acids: CASSRVRAGSSYNEQFF.

CDR3 residues: CASSVQVGNNSPLHF. The CDR3 nucleotides read TGTGCCAGCAGCGTACAGGTTGGGAATAATTCACCCCTCCACTTT. This chain uses TRBV9 with TRBJ1-6; D gene uncertain. CDR3 length: 15 residues. CDR1 and CDR2 (germline): SGDLS, YYNGEE. V was pared by 1 base and J by 5 bases, with 10 bases between.

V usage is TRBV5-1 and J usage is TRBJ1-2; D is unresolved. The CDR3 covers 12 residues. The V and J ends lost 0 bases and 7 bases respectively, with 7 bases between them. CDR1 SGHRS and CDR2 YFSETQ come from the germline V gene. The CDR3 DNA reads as TGCGCCAGCAGCTTGGAGCGGGTTGGCTACACCTTC. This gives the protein CASSLERVGYTF.

CDR3 sequence (DNA): TGTGCCAGCAGACGATCCGGGACTAGCCCCAGGGGCGATGAGCAGTTCTTC. It is translated as CASRRSGTSPRGDEQFF. This chain joins TRBV5-4 and TRBJ2-1, with TRBD2 matching 9 bases. Germline CDR1 is SGHNT and CDR2 is YYREEE (reference sequence). V lost 5 bases and J lost 8; bases outside the gene matches: 17. CDR3 length: 17 amino acids.

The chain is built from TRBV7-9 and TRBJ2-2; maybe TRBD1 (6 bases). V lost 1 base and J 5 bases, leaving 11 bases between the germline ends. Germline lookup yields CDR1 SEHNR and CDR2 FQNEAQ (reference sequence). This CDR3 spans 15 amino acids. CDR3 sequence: CASSLVVRGTGELFF. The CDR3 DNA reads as TGTGCCAGCAGCTTAGTCGTCAGGGGTACCGGGGAGCTGTTTTTT.

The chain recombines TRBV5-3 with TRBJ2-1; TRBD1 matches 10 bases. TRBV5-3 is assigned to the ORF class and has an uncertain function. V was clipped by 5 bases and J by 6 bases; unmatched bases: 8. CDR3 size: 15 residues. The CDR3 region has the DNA TGTGCCAGAAGTTCCCCCGGGACAGGGGTCAATGAGCAGTTCTTC. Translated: CARSSPGTGVNEQFF.

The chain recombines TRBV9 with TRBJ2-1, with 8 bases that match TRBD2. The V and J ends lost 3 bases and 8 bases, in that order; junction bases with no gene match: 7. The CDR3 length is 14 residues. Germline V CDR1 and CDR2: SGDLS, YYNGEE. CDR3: CASSAVGTRDEQFF. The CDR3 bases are TGTGCCAGCAGCGCCGTGGGGACTAGGGATGAGCAGTTCTTC.

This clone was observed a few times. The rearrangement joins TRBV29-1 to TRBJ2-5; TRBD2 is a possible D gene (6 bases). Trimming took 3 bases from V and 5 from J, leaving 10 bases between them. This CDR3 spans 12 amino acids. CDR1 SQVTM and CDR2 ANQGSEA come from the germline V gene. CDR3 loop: CSVDSSEETQYF. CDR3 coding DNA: TGCAGCGTTGACTCTAGCGAGGAGACCCAGTACTTC.

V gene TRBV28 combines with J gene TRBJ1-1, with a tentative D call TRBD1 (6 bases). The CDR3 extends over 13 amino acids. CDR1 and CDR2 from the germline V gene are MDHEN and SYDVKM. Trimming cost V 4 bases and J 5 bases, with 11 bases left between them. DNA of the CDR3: TGTGCCAGCAGTTACAGGGTTGGGACTGAAGCTTTCTTT. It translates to CASSYRVGTEAFF.

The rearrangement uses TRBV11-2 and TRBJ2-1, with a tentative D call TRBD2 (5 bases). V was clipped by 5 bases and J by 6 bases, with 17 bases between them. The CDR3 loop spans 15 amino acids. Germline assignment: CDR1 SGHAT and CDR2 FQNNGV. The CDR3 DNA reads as TGTGCCAGCAGCCCATTGACGTGGAGGATCAATGAGCAGTTCTTC. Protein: CASSPLTWRINEQFF. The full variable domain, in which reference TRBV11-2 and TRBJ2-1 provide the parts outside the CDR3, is EAGVAQSPRYKIIEKRQSVAFWCNPISGHATLYWYQQILGQGPKLLIQFQNNGVVDDSQLPKDRFSAERLKGVDSTLKIQPAKLEDSAVYLCASSPLTWRINEQFFGPGTRLTVL.

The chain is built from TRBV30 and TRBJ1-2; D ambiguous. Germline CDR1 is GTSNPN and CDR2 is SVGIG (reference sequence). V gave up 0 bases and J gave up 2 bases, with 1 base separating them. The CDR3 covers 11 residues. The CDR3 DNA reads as TGTGCCTGGAGTGTAAACTATGGCTACACCTTC. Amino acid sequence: CAWSVNYGYTF.

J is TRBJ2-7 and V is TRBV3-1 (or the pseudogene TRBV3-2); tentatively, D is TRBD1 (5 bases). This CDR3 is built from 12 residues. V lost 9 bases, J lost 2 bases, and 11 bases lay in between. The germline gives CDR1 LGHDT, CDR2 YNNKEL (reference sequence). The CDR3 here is CASSTGTYEQYF. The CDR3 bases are TGTGCCAGTTCTACAGGTACCTACGAGCAGTACTTC.

The CDR3 protein is CATRSRDSPGRDTEAFF. In DNA, the CDR3 is TGTGCCACCAGATCCCGAGACAGCCCTGGGAGGGACACTGAAGCTTTCTTT. The chain joins TRBV15 to TRBJ1-1, with D maybe TRBD1 (5 bases). V dropped 6 bases and J dropped 3 bases, with 23 bases sitting between them. CDR3 length equals 17 residues. The germline V gene has CDR1 LNHNV and CDR2 YYDKDF (reference sequence). Using reference TRBV15 and TRBJ1-1 for the parts outside the CDR3, the full variable domain is DAMVIQNPRYQVTQFGKPVTLSCSQTLNHNVMYWYQQKSSQAPKLLFHYYDKDFNNEADTPDNFQSRRPNTSFCFLDIRSPGLGDTAMYLCATRSRDSPGRDTEAFFGQGTRLTVV.

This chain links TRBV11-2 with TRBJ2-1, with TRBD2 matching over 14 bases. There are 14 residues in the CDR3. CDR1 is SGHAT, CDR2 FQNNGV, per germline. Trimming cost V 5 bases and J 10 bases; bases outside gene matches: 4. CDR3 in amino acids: CASSPTSGGVEQFF. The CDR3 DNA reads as TGTGCCAGCAGCCCGACTAGCGGGGGGGTGGAGCAGTTCTTC.

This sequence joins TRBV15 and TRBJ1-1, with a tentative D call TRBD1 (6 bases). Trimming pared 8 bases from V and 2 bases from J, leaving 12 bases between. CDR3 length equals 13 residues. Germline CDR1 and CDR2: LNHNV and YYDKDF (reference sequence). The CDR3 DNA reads TGTGCCACCGGTCCGGGACACAACACTGAAGCTTTCTTT. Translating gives CATGPGHNTEAFF.

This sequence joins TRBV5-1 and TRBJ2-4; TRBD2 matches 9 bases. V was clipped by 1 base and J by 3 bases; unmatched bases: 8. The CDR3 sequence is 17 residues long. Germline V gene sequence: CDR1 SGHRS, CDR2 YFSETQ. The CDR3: CASSLMAGGSGKNIQYF. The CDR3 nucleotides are TGCGCCAGCAGCTTGATGGCGGGGGGGTCTGGCAAAAACATTCAGTACTTC.

CDR3 in DNA: TGTGCCAGCAGCGGGTCTTACTCTGGAAACACCATATATTTT. It is translated as CASSGSYSGNTIYF. This chain connects TRBV6-5 to TRBJ1-3; D remains unclear. V was clipped by 6 bases and J by 0 bases, with 9 bases between them. The CDR3 runs to 14 residues. Germline V gene lookup returns CDR1 MNHEY and CDR2 SVGAGI.

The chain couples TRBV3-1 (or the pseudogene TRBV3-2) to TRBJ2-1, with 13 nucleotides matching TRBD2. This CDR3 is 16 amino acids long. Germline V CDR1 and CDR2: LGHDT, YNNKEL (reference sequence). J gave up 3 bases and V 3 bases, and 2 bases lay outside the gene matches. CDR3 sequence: CASSQTSGRLYNEQFF. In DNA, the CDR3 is TGTGCCAGCAGCCAGACTAGCGGGAGGCTCTACAATGAGCAGTTCTTC.

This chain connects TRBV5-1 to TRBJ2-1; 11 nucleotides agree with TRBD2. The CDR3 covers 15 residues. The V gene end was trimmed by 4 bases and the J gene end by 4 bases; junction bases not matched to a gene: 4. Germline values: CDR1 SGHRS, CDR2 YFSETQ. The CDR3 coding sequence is TGCGCCAGCAGCCTAGCGGGAGGTAGATACAATGAGCAGTTCTTC. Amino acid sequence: CASSLAGGRYNEQFF. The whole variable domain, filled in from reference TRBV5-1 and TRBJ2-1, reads KAGVTQTPRYLIKTRGQQVTLSCSPISGHRSVSWYQQTPGQGLQFLFEYFSETQRNKGNFPGRFSGRQFSNSRSEMNVSTLELGDSALYLCASSLAGGRYNEQFFGPGTRLTVL.

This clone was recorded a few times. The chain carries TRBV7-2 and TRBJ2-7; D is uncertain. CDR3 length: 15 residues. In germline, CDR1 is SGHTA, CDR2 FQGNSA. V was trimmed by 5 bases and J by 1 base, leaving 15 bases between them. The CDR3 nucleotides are TGTGCCAGCAGCCGCACGGGCGGCCGTTCCTACGAGCAGTACTTC. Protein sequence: CASSRTGGRSYEQYF.

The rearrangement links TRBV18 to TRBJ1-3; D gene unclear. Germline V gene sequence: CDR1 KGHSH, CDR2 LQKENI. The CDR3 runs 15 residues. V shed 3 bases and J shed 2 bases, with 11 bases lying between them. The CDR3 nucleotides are TGTGCCAGCTCACCTGACTCCGGGGCTGGAAACACCATATATTTT. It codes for CASSPDSGAGNTIYF.